This T cell receptor beta chain was retrieved from a study of blood T cell repertoires in COVID-19. At the level of the study: The cDNA or gDNA used as material had been derived from T cells, B-cell-depleted T cells, or PBMCs.

The table came from immunoSEQ multiplex PCR; TCRdb's copy has only in-frame clones and leaves some out. This table has 150,000 to 200,000 clones, more than 60% appearing once. Germline V CDR1 and CDR2: MNHEY, SMNVEV (reference sequence). This CDR3 region has 15 residues. V lost 8 bases to trimming and J lost 3 bases; unmatched junction nucleotides: 10. The chain uses TRBV27 and TRBJ1-2, with 9 bases lining up with TRBD1. The specimen was peripheral blood. The clonotype was recovered from a man between 60 and 70 years old with acute or convalescent COVID-19. CDR3: CASADAGQGDYGYTF. The CDR3 DNA reads TGTGCCAGCGCCGACGCGGGACAGGGAGACTATGGCTACACCTTC.